This is a list of T cell receptor beta chains from one sample in a study of T cell responses to AZD1222 COVID-19 vaccine. Clones were sequenced by immunoSEQ multiplex PCR, and TCRdb holds only the in-frame ones, with some missing. The data contain approximately 210,000 clones, approximately 94% of them singletons. The sample consisted of peripheral blood, taken 28 days after the second dose of the MenACWY control vaccine. The origin of the receptors is an adult who received the MenACWY meningococcal vaccine as a control. Each CDR3 is given with its conserved first and last residue. Each record gives: J gene, CDR3 length, V gene, clone size, CDR3 protein. Size tells how often a clone was seen (once, few, many) or the class of an expanded clone, and some rows leave it out.

>TRBJ2-1|12|TRBV5-1|once
CASSLEGDEQFF
>TRBJ2-5|15|TRBV5-1|-
CASSLGAGYQETQYF
>TRBJ2-7|17|TRBV5-1|-
CASSFQTRPEGSYEQYF
>TRBJ1-6|14|TRBV5-4|-
CASSSTQGDSPLHF
>TRBJ2-5|13|TRBV27|-
CASSFLFQETQYF
>TRBJ2-7|16|TRBV9|-
CASSPTPGQGRHEQYF
>TRBJ1-2|13|TRBV3-1/TRBV3-2|-
CASSLGQNYGYTF
>TRBJ2-2|14|TRBV25-1|-
CASSEYGQAGELFF
>TRBJ1-4|15|TRBV28|-
CASSYVQGRYEKLFF
>TRBJ1-1|19|TRBV5-8|once
CASSLDRRHPDGWNTEAFF
>TRBJ1-6|15|TRBV5-1|-
CASSLAVGGGSPLHF
>TRBJ2-3|14|TRBV6-2/TRBV6-3|once
CASSYGTGWDTQYF
>TRBJ1-2|11|TRBV7-6|-
CASSNSYGYTF
>TRBJ2-7|17|TRBV15|-
CATSRDLNRGQVYEQYF
>TRBJ1-4|16|TRBV24-1|-
CATSGQQGGDEEKLFF
>TRBJ2-3|15|TRBV9|-
CASSRGGTHTDTQYF
>TRBJ1-4|13|TRBV25-1|once
CASSEPGREKLFF
>TRBJ2-7|14|TRBV3-1/TRBV3-2|-
CASSHEGGSYEQYF
>TRBJ2-7|16|TRBV15|-
CATSRDLGTGLYEQYF
>TRBJ2-1|15|TRBV10-1|-
CASRASGILYNEQFF
>TRBJ2-3|17|TRBV27|-
CASSSLLTGGRTDTQYF
>TRBJ2-1|13|TRBV5-6|-
CASSLGGGPKQFF
>TRBJ1-1|16|TRBV4-2|-
CASSQVNPDRWTEAFF
>TRBJ1-2|13|TRBV5-4|-
CASSDDGGYGYTF
>TRBJ1-2|13|TRBV10-3|-
CAISEEQGNGYTF
>TRBJ2-5|14|TRBV5-6|-
CASSRGLLQETQYF
>TRBJ2-1|11|TRBV5-4|-
CASSLDNEQFF
>TRBJ2-7|14|TRBV7-8|-
CASSSRTGAYEQYF
>TRBJ1-2|15|TRBV7-9|-
CASSGYRGENYGYTF
>TRBJ1-1|18|TRBV7-9|-
CASSSQGTGGGMNTEAFF
>TRBJ2-5|13|TRBV29-1|-
CSVEWTGQETQYF
>TRBJ1-5|13|TRBV19|-
CATAPGANQPQHF
>TRBJ2-5|14|TRBV21-1|-
CASPTRGLCETQYF
>TRBJ1-5|16|TRBV28|-
CASSLGQGGGNQPQHF
>TRBJ2-7|9|TRBV27|once
CASKTEQYF
>TRBJ2-3|13|TRBV5-1|-
CASSLGGDDTQYF
>TRBJ2-7|12|TRBV25-1|-
CASSKDHWEQYF
>TRBJ1-6|13|TRBV2|-
CASSEATDSPLHF
>TRBJ2-3|17|TRBV4-1|-
CASSQGLAGGPLGTQYF
>TRBJ2-1|15|TRBV5-4|-
CASSLGGTDYNEQFF
>TRBJ2-7|18|TRBV9|-
CASSSTGTVGWVSSEQYF
>TRBJ1-6|15|TRBV19|-
CASSTQGTANSPLHF
>TRBJ2-2|13|TRBV11-3|-
CASSLAVTGELFF
>TRBJ2-1|16|TRBV19|-
CASSDDQGGRDNEQFF
>TRBJ2-7|15|TRBV11-2|-
CASSFNRDRTREQYF
>TRBJ2-6|15|TRBV19|-
CASRPGSSGANVLTF
>TRBJ1-4|16|TRBV24-1|-
CATSDPGQGVGEKLFF
>TRBJ2-7|16|TRBV7-2|-
CASSLSPIPSSYEQYF
>TRBJ1-1|13|TRBV11-2|-
CASSLYRETEAFF
>TRBJ2-7|16|TRBV6-5|-
CASSYSTSGSSYEQYF
>TRBJ1-1|13|TRBV30|-
CAGGRDGNTEAFF
>TRBJ2-5|14|TRBV5-1|-
CASSLGTGKETQYF
>TRBJ2-1|14|TRBV29-1|-
CSVDRQGTYNEQFF
>TRBJ2-5|14|TRBV15|-
CATSITGGQETQYF
>TRBJ2-7|15|TRBV11-2|-
CASSPISGRLYEQYF
>TRBJ2-7|14|TRBV27|-
CASSPDRTSYEQYF
>TRBJ1-2|12|TRBV5-4|-
CASSMPGYGYTF
>TRBJ1-5|16|TRBV6-1|-
CASSAIDRGPNQPQHF
>TRBJ2-5|15|TRBV9|-
CASSAGLAGVETQYF